The 17 T cell receptor beta chains given below trace back to one sample, sequenced in a study of identical twins. One entry per CDR3 protein, called by TCRdb with MiXCR from the 5' RACE reads. Of 1,800,000 or so distinct CDR3 sequences listed, about 32% are singletons. The specimen was cord blood. The receptors come from a newborn girl in good health.

Remarks on this clonotype: This may come from a read error, since a much larger clone is one base off. The V and J genes are TRBV6-6 and TRBJ2-3; D is ambiguous. Trimming removed 6 bases at V and 1 base at J, with 11 bases between. CDR3 size: 14 residues. CDR1 and CDR2 from the germline V gene are MNHNY and SVGAGI (reference sequence). DNA of the CDR3: TGTGCCAGCAGGTATCGGCAGGGCACAGATACGCAGTATTTT. Translated, it gives CASRYRQGTDTQYF.

The CDR3 DNA follows: TGCAGCGCCCGGGACAGGGAAAGAGTGTATAATTCACCCCTCCACTTT. Amino acid sequence: CSARDRERVYNSPLHF. The rearrangement links TRBV20-1 to TRBJ1-6; 9 bases are a match to TRBD1. The V gene's germline CDR1 is DFQATT and CDR2 SNEGSKA (reference sequence). The CDR3 is made up of 16 amino acids.

The V call is TRBV24-1, the J call TRBJ1-5, with 7 bases that match TRBD1. The junction had 5 bases not matched to a gene; V was cut back by 2 bases and J by 5 bases. This CDR3 has 15 amino acids. Germline CDR1 is KGHDR and CDR2 is SFDVKD. The CDR3 protein is CATSDSGTVDQPQHF. The CDR3 nucleotides are TGTGCCACCAGTGATTCCGGGACAGTGGATCAGCCCCAGCATTTT.

The chain has TRBV9 and TRBJ2-1; D is ambiguous. V lost 4 bases, J lost 7 bases, and 12 bases lay in between. Looked up from germline, CDR1 is SGDLS and CDR2 is YYNGEE. This CDR3 has 13 amino acids. This CDR3 is CASSIMDGNEQFF. The CDR3 nucleotides are TGTGCCAGCAGCATAATGGACGGGAATGAGCAGTTCTTC.

CDR3 residues: CATSDGSYNEQFF. The CDR3 DNA follows: TGTGCCACCAGTGATGGCTCCTACAATGAGCAGTTCTTC. This sequence joins TRBV24-1 and TRBJ2-1; D uncertain. This CDR3 has 13 residues. V shed 3 bases and J shed 0 bases, with 2 bases lying between them. The germline gives CDR1 KGHDR, CDR2 SFDVKD.

A single count supports this clonotype. One end of the junction is discordant with germline, which a read error may explain. The chain recombines TRBV12-3 or TRBV12-4 with TRBJ1-4; weak D call: TRBD1 (6 bases). There are 14 residues in the CDR3. The chain's CDR3 is CASTFGRGNGKLFF. CDR3 DNA: TGTGCCAGCACCTTCGGCAGGGGAAATGGAAAACTGTTTTTT.

This rearrangement joins TRBV12-3 or TRBV12-4 to TRBJ2-1, with TRBD2 matching over 8 bases. V shed 9 bases, J shed 2 bases, and the junction held 6 bases outside the gene matches. This CDR3 has 14 residues. The CDR3 here is CASKRSGTYNEQFF. The CDR3 DNA is TGTGCCAGTAAGCGTAGCGGGACCTACAATGAGCAGTTCTTC.

This clonotype was seen at least ten times. The chain combines TRBV12-3 or TRBV12-4 with TRBJ2-1; 7 bases are a match to TRBD2. The ends lost 7 bases at V and 1 base at J; junction bases unmatched: 4. The CDR3 extends over 14 amino acids. The chain's CDR3 is CASTPGGSYNEQFF. As DNA, the CDR3 is TGTGCCAGCACCCCCGGGGGGTCCTACAATGAGCAGTTCTTC.

This clonotype was seen a few times. This sequence joins TRBV28 and TRBJ1-2; TRBD1 matches 12 bases. CDR1 MDHEN and CDR2 SYDVKM come from the germline V gene. The ends lost 7 bases at V and 11 bases at J; junction bases unmatched: 8. This CDR3 spans 13 amino acids. CDR3 loop: CASTPGTGGEYTF. CDR3 nucleotides: TGTGCCAGCACCCCCGGGACAGGGGGCGAGTACACCTTC.

This clonotype came up a few times. V gene TRBV12-3 or TRBV12-4 combines with J gene TRBJ1-1; the D is unclear. V dropped 4 bases and J dropped 2 bases, with 14 bases sitting between them. The CDR3 totals 15 residues. The CDR3 bases are TGTGCCAGCAGTTGGAATAGGCGGGTTAACACTGAAGCTTTCTTT. This translates into CASSWNRRVNTEAFF.

Only a few counts were recorded for this clonotype. The J gene is TRBJ2-7, the V gene TRBV20-1, with D unresolved. This CDR3 region has 14 residues. Trimming removed 0 bases from V and 0 bases from J, with 9 bases in between. Germline V gene lookup returns CDR1 DFQATT and CDR2 SNEGSKA (reference sequence). The CDR3 nucleotides are TGCAGTGCTAGAGAGCCGCTACTCTCCTACGAGCAGTACTTC. Translated, it gives CSAREPLLSYEQYF.

This clonotype showed up just a few times. The rearrangement links TRBV14 to TRBJ2-3; TRBD2 aligns across 10 bases. The CDR3 runs to 14 residues. Germline-derived CDR1 and CDR2 are SGHDN and FVKESK. V shed 7 bases and J 2 bases; nucleotides not matched to a gene: 3. CDR3 in amino acids: CASKSGRATDTQYF. The CDR3 DNA is TGTGCCAGCAAAAGCGGGAGGGCCACAGATACGCAGTATTTT.

There are a few counts of this clonotype. This chain uses TRBV7-2 with TRBJ1-1; D is undetermined. The CDR3 is 15 amino acids. With 2 bases removed from V and 4 bases from J, the gap between germline ends came to 14 bases. From germline, CDR1 is SGHTA and CDR2 FQGNSA. Written as DNA, the CDR3 is TGTGCCAGCAGCTTAAATGGGTGGGGAGGCACTGAAGCTTTCTTT. The encoded protein is CASSLNGWGGTEAFF. Supplemented by reference TRBV7-2 and TRBJ1-1, the full variable domain reads GAGVSQSPSNKVTEKGKDVELRCDPISGHTALYWYRQSLGQGLEFLIYFQGNSAPDKSGLPSDRFSAERTGGSVSTLTIQRTQQEDSAVYLCASSLNGWGGTEAFFGQGTRLTVV.

V usage is TRBV19 and J usage is TRBJ1-2; tentatively, D is TRBD1 (5 bases). This CDR3 region has 13 residues. The germline V gene encodes CDR1 LNHDA and CDR2 SQIVND (reference sequence). V was shortened by 7 bases and J by 6 bases, with 15 bases between the two germline ends. CDR3 nucleotide sequence: TGTGCCAGTAAAGGGAGCAGGGTTAATGGCTACACCTTC. This codes for CASKGSRVNGYTF.

In its sample, this clonotype was seen a few times. This sequence joins TRBV6-5 and TRBJ2-2, with TRBD1 matching 7 bases. Germline V gene data show CDR1 as MNHEY and CDR2 as SVGAGI. V lost 3 bases, J lost 4 bases, and 23 bases stayed unmatched. The CDR3 loop spans 21 amino acids. CDR3 coding DNA: TGTGCCAGCAGTTATGCCGTGCGCCCACGGGACAGCGAAGAGGGCACCGGGGAGCTGTTTTTT. This encodes CASSYAVRPRDSEEGTGELFF.

This chain joins TRBV27 and TRBJ1-2; 7 bases map to TRBD1. This CDR3 is 14 amino acids long. Germline V gives CDR1 MNHEY, CDR2 SMNVEV (reference sequence). V trimming: 10 bases; J trimming: 7 bases; junction bases outside the gene matches: 15. The CDR3 is CATGGDSFVAGYTF. The CDR3 coding sequence is TGTGCCACCGGAGGGGACAGTTTTGTGGCTGGCTACACCTTC.

The CDR3 sequence: CSARDGDRDYEQYF. In DNA, the CDR3 is TGCAGTGCTAGAGATGGTGACAGGGACTACGAGCAGTACTTC. The chain links TRBV20-1 to TRBJ2-7, with 7 bases identical to TRBD1. Germline V gene data show CDR1 as DFQATT and CDR2 as SNEGSKA (reference sequence). The CDR3 sequence is 14 residues long. Trimming cost V 0 bases and J 3 bases; bases outside gene matches: 5.